The 22 T cell receptor beta chains presented below share a single source sample, sequenced in a study of CD8 T cells in Susac syndrome. About 0.45 to 1 ug RNA was reverse transcribed with random hexamers. Each CDR3 protein gets one entry after TCRdb re-called the immunoSEQ multiplex PCR reads with MiXCR. The repertoire includes about 190,000 distinct CDR3 sequences, approximately 94% of them detected once, and 0.098% sits in the top ten. Sequencing input: CD4+ T cells from PBMCs. Source of these receptors: a human donor with Susac syndrome.

In this sample, this clonotype turned up once. The chain couples TRBV18 to TRBJ2-5; D remains ambiguous. CDR1 and CDR2 from the germline V gene are KGHSH and LQKENI. The CDR3 sequence is 14 residues long. Trimming pared 2 bases from V and 2 bases from J, leaving 9 bases between. This CDR3 reads CASSPNGRQETQYF. The CDR3 region has the DNA TGTGCCAGCTCACCAAACGGCAGACAAGAGACCCAGTACTTC. Based on the CDR3 plus reference TRBV18 and TRBJ2-5, the full variable domain is NAGVMQNPRHLVRRRGQEARLRCSPMKGHSHVYWYRQLPEEGLKFMVYLQKENIIDESGMPKERFSAEFPKEGPSILRIQQVVRGDSAAYFCASSPNGRQETQYFGPGTRLLVL.

This clonotype came up once. This chain links TRBV11-2 with TRBJ1-1; D is unclear. The CDR3 spans 14 residues. Per germline, CDR1 SGHAT and CDR2 FQNNGV. The V end lost 1 base, the J end lost 1 base, and 7 bases lay between the germline ends. The CDR3 reads CASSLVSGNTEAFF. CDR3 nucleotide sequence: TGTGCCAGCAGCTTAGTATCGGGGAACACTGAAGCTTTCTTT.

The chain links TRBV29-1 to TRBJ1-2; D perhaps matches TRBD1 (5 bases). The CDR3 sequence is 11 residues long. V was clipped by 7 bases and J by 6 bases, with 12 bases between them. CDR1 is SQVTM, CDR2 ANQGSEA, per germline. The CDR3 reads CSAQTGDGYTF. The CDR3 DNA follows: TGCAGCGCCCAGACGGGGGATGGCTACACCTTC.

V gene TRBV20-1 combines with J gene TRBJ1-2; D possibly corresponds to TRBD1 (6 bases). Germline CDR1 reads DFQATT; CDR2 reads SNEGSKA (reference sequence). The V gene lost 2 bases and the J gene lost 6 bases, with 19 bases spanning the gap. The CDR3 length is 15 residues. The CDR3 reads CSARFAQGLGNGYTF. In nucleotides, the CDR3 is TGCAGTGCTAGATTCGCCCAGGGGCTGGGGAATGGCTACACCTTC.

The gene calls are TRBV27 and TRBJ1-2; 7 bases fit TRBD1. Germline trimming cut 2 bases from V and 0 bases from J; bases unmatched to any gene: 9. Germline lookup yields CDR1 MNHEY and CDR2 SMNVEV (reference sequence). CDR3 size: 17 residues. CDR3 in amino acids: CASSLRVGDRPNYGYTF. CDR3 sequence (DNA): TGTGCCAGCAGTTTAAGGGTAGGGGACAGACCTAACTATGGCTACACCTTC.

This clonotype was recorded once. This chain joins TRBV7-3 and TRBJ2-3, with 7 bases lining up with TRBD1. Trimming took 0 bases from V and 4 from J; bases not matched to a gene: 4. This CDR3 comprises 15 residues. The germline V gene has CDR1 SGHTA and CDR2 FQGTGA. CDR3 sequence: CASSLTGTDPDTQYF. The CDR3 bases are TGTGCCAGCAGCTTAACCGGGACAGACCCAGATACGCAGTATTTT.

The V call is TRBV7-9, the J call TRBJ2-5; D gene uncertain. Trimming took 2 bases from V and 7 from J, leaving 11 bases between them. Per germline, CDR1 SEHNR and CDR2 FQNEAQ (reference sequence). The CDR3 has 13 residues. The CDR3 reads CASSLSEPGTQYF. The CDR3 bases are TGTGCCAGCAGCTTATCAGAACCGGGGACCCAGTACTTC.

The chain has TRBV20-1 and TRBJ1-4, with 7 bases fitting TRBD1. The germline V gene encodes CDR1 DFQATT and CDR2 SNEGSKA (reference sequence). Trimming at V came to 3 bases and at J to 6 bases, leaving 7 bases not matched to a gene. The CDR3 extends over 14 amino acids. CDR3 in DNA: TGCAGTGCTAGGACAGGGCCGAGGGATGAAAAACTGTTTTTT. Translation: CSARTGPRDEKLFF.

CDR3 amino acids: CSAGTGGPSPLHF. In nucleotides, the CDR3 is TGCAGTGCAGGAACAGGGGGACCTTCACCCCTCCACTTT. The chain combines TRBV20-1 with TRBJ1-6; 8 bases agree with TRBD1. V dropped 6 bases and J dropped 9; count of bases not matched to a gene: 7. CDR3 length: 13 amino acids. The germline V gene has CDR1 DFQATT and CDR2 SNEGSKA (reference sequence).

The chain employs TRBV29-1 and TRBJ2-2; 8 bases are a match to TRBD1. The CDR3 runs to 13 residues. Germline V gene data show CDR1 as SQVTM and CDR2 as ANQGSEA. V trimming: 6 bases; J trimming: 4 bases; junction bases outside the gene matches: 4. In DNA, the CDR3 is TGCAGCGTCGACAGGGGCAGCACCGGGGAGCTGTTTTTT. This codes for CSVDRGSTGELFF.

This clonotype was found once. V usage is TRBV30 and J usage is TRBJ1-2; no firm D call. CDR3 length: 13 amino acids. Germline V gene lookup returns CDR1 GTSNPN and CDR2 SVGIG (reference sequence). Trimming removed 2 bases from V and 2 bases from J, with 9 bases in between. CDR3 DNA: TGTGCCTGGAGTAAAGGACCGAACTATGGCTACACCTTC. Amino acid sequence: CAWSKGPNYGYTF.

V gene TRBV20-1 combines with J gene TRBJ1-5; D is uncertain. This CDR3 has 14 amino acids. CDR1 DFQATT and CDR2 SNEGSKA come from the germline V gene (reference sequence). Deletions cut 4 bases from V and 2 bases from J, with 12 bases between. The CDR3 loop reads CSATPPQGNQPQHF. CDR3 nucleotide sequence: TGCAGTGCTACCCCACCTCAGGGCAATCAGCCCCAGCATTTT.

The chain has TRBV4-1 and TRBJ2-5, with 9 bases fitting TRBD2. V was pared by 5 bases and J by 5 bases, with 9 bases of the junction left unmatched. The CDR3 covers 15 residues. Germline values: CDR1 MGHRA, CDR2 YSYEKL. CDR3 sequence reads: CASSSRGGGAETQYF. As DNA, the CDR3 is TGCGCCAGCAGCTCGCGGGGGGGCGGGGCGGAGACCCAGTACTTC.

The CDR3 loop reads CAWSATANYGYTF. CDR3 in DNA: TGTGCCTGGAGTGCAACAGCAAACTATGGCTACACCTTC. This sequence joins TRBV30 and TRBJ1-2; D not certain. Per the germline V gene, CDR1 is GTSNPN and CDR2 is SVGIG (reference sequence). CDR3 length equals 13 residues. V was pared by 1 base and J by 2 bases, with 8 bases between.

This clonotype was counted a single time. The chain carries TRBV5-6 and TRBJ2-7, with D possibly TRBD1 on 5 matching bases. This CDR3 comprises 13 residues. Germline-derived CDR1 and CDR2 are SGHDT and YYEEEE. Trimming cost V 0 bases and J 5 bases, with 9 bases left between them. The CDR3 DNA reads as TGTGCCAGCAGCTTGGTTCCAGGGAACGAGCAGTACTTC. This sequence encodes CASSLVPGNEQYF.

The chain joins TRBV7-2 to TRBJ2-2, with D tentatively TRBD1 (6 bases). The CDR3 runs to 14 residues. Between the trimmed V and J ends, which lost 4 bases and 4 bases, there was a span of 10 bases. Germline V gene data show CDR1 as SGHTA and CDR2 as FQGNSA. The CDR3: CASSWGQPTGELFF. CDR3 DNA: TGTGCCAGCAGCTGGGGACAACCCACCGGGGAGCTGTTTTTT.

The V gene is TRBV7-3, the J gene TRBJ1-1; possible D gene TRBD1, 5 bases. Per germline, CDR1 SGHTA and CDR2 FQGTGA. V shed 4 bases and J shed 1 base, with 10 bases lying between them. The length of the CDR3 is 14 residues. The CDR3 nucleotides read TGTGCCAGCAGCTCAGGGACGGCGAACACTGAAGCTTTCTTT. Amino acids: CASSSGTANTEAFF.

V is TRBV20-1 and J is TRBJ2-1; D is unclear. The CDR3 length is 16 residues. Trimming shortened V by 2 bases and J by 0 bases, and 14 bases separated the two germline ends. CDR1 is DFQATT, CDR2 SNEGSKA, per germline (reference sequence). The CDR3 DNA sequence: TGCAGTGCTAGACCCCAGCCCCCGAGCTCCTACAATGAGCAGTTCTTC. Its translation is CSARPQPPSSYNEQFF.

The gene calls are TRBV11-2 and TRBJ2-5, with D perhaps TRBD2 (6 bases). Trimming removed 1 base from V and 5 bases from J, with 17 bases in between. The CDR3 totals 16 residues. CDR1 and CDR2 from the germline V gene are SGHAT and FQNNGV. The DNA for the CDR3 is TGTGCCAGCAGCTTAGTGAGGCAGGCTAGCGTCGAGACCCAGTACTTC. This translates into CASSLVRQASVETQYF.

V and J are TRBV28 and TRBJ2-6; D is tentatively TRBD1 or TRBD2 (6 bases each). Per the germline V gene, CDR1 is MDHEN and CDR2 is SYDVKM. The V and J ends lost 5 bases and 4 bases respectively, with 15 bases between them. The CDR3 covers 16 residues. The DNA for the CDR3 is TGTGCCAGCAGTGACCCTAGGGGGGCGGGGGCCAACGTCCTGACTTTC. This encodes CASSDPRGAGANVLTF.

V is TRBV7-3 and J is TRBJ2-1; D gene ambiguous. Germline V gene data show CDR1 as SGHTA and CDR2 as FQGTGA. V lost 3 bases, J lost 3 bases, and 12 bases lay in between. CDR3 length equals 15 residues. Here the CDR3 reads CASSFDGLDYNEQFF. CDR3 in DNA: TGTGCCAGCAGCTTCGACGGGCTGGACTACAATGAGCAGTTCTTC.

The chain links TRBV10-3 to TRBJ2-7; the D gene is possibly TRBD1 (5 bases). The CDR3 extends over 15 amino acids. CDR1 and CDR2 (germline): ENHRY, SYGVKD. Trimming pared 0 bases from V and 2 bases from J, leaving 11 bases between. The CDR3 loop is CAISESAGRPYEQYF. Here the CDR3 DNA reads TGTGCCATCAGTGAGTCGGCAGGGCGTCCCTACGAGCAGTACTTC.